This T cell receptor beta chain was identified during a study of cytomegalovirus exposure and HLA in healthy donors. The study's findings and limits: A later analysis linked a missense variant in DCLRE1C to the trimming of TCR beta V and J genes. The study recorded over 150 TCR beta chains that were cytomegalovirus-associated. Per a later analysis, 18,000 or so TCR beta sequences showed association with HLA alleles at 0.05 false discovery rate.

The CDR3 sequence is 15 residues long. Germline CDR1 is SGHRS and CDR2 is YFSETQ. Trimming stripped 0 bases from V and 4 bases from J, with 14 bases between. A word on this clone: Its cognate antigen is unknown.

PCR used 60 Vbeta primers and 13 Jbeta primers. Here immunoSEQ multiplex PCR was the method, and the copy in TCRdb shows in-frame clones only, minus some. The top ten hold more than 20% of the sample, which has some 80,000 clones, 9.5% to 13% seen once. Sequencing was carried out using PBMCs. The chain recombines TRBV5-1 with TRBJ2-7; D unclear. The clonotype was recovered from a man aged 55 to 70 in good health and CMV-seropositive. The CDR3, as DNA: TGCGCCAGCAGCTTGGGGGTAGCCCCACTTTACGAGCAGTACTTC. Translation gives CASSLGVAPLYEQYF.